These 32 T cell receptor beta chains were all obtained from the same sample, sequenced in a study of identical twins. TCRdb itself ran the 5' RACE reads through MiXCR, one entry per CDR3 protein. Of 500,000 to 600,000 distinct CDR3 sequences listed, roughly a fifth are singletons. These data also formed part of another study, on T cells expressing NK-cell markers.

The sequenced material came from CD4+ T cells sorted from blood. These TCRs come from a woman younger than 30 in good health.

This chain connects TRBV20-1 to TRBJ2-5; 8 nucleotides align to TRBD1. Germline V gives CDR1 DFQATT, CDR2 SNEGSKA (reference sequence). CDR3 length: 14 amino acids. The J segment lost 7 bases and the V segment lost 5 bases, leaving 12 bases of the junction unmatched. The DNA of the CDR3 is TGCAGTGCTGACTCACAGGGGGAGACTTCGACCCAGTACTTC. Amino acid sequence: CSADSQGETSTQYF.

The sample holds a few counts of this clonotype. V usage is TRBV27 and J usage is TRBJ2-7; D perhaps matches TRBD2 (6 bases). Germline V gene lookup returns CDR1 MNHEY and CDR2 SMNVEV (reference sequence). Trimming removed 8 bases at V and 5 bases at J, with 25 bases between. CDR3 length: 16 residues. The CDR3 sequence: CASSELNTGGSDEQYF. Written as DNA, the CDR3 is TGTGCCAGCTCCGAATTAAACACCGGGGGAAGCGACGAGCAGTACTTC.

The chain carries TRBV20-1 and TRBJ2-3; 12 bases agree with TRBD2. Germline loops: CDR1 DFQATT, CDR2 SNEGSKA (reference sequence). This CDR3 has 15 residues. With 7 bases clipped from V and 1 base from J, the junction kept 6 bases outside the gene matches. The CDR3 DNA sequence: TGCAGTGGTCTAGCGGGAGGGAAGGGCACAGATACGCAGTATTTT. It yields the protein CSGLAGGKGTDTQYF.

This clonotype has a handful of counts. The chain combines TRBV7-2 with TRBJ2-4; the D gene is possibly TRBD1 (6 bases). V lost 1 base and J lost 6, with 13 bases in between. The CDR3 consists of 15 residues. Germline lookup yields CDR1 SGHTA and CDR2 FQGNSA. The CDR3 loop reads CASSLVTGPRNIQYF. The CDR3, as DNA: TGTGCCAGCAGCTTAGTCACAGGGCCCCGAAACATTCAGTACTTC.

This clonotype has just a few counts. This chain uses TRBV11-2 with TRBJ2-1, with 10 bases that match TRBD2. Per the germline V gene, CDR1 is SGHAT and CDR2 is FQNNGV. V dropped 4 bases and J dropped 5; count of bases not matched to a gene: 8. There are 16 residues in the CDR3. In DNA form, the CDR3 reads TGTGCCAGCAGCTGGGGTAGCGGGAGGTCGAACAATGAGCAGTTCTTC. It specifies CASSWGSGRSNNEQFF.

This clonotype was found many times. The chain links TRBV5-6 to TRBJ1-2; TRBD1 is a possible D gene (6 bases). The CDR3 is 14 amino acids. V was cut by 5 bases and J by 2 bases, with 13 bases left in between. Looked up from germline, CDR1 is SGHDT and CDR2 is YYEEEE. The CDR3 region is CASRIRDRNYGYTF. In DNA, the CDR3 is TGTGCCAGCAGGATTAGAGACAGGAACTATGGCTACACCTTC.

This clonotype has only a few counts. This CDR3 reads CSAPFAVSSYNSPLHF. The CDR3 region has the DNA TGCAGTGCTCCATTTGCCGTTAGCTCCTATAATTCACCCCTCCACTTT. The chain carries TRBV20-1 and TRBJ1-6; D ambiguous. V lost 5 bases and J 0 bases, leaving 14 bases between the germline ends. The germline CDR1 and CDR2 sequences are DFQATT and SNEGSKA (reference sequence). The CDR3 totals 16 residues.

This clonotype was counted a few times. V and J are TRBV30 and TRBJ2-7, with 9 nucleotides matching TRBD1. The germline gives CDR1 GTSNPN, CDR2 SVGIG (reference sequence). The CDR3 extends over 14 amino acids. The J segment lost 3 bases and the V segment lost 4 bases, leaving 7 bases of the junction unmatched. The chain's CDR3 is CAWTPGQGHYEQYF. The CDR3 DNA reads TGTGCCTGGACCCCGGGACAGGGTCACTACGAGCAGTACTTC.

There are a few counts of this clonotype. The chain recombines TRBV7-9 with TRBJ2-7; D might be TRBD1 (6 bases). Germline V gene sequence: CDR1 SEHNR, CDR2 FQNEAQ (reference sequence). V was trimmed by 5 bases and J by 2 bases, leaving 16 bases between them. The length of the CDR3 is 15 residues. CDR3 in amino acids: CASSGRTVHTYEQYF. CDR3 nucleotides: TGTGCCAGCAGCGGCCGGACAGTGCATACCTACGAGCAGTACTTC.

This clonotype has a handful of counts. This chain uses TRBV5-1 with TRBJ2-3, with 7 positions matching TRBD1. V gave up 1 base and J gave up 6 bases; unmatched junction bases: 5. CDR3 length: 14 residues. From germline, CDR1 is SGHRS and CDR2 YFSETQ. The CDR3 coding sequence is TGCGCCAGCAGCTTGATGGACAGGATGGATACGCAGTATTTT. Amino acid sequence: CASSLMDRMDTQYF.

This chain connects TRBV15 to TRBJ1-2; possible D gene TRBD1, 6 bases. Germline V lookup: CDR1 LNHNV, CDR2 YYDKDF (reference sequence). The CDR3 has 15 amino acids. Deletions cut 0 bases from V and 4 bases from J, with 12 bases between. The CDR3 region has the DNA TGTGCCACCAGCAGAGATCAACAGGGAGTCTATGGCTACACCTTC. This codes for CATSRDQQGVYGYTF.

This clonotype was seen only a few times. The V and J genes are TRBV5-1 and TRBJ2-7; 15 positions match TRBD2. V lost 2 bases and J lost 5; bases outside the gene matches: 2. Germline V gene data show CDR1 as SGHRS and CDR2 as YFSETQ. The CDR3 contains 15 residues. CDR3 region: CASSFGTSGGNEQYF. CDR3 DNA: TGCGCCAGCAGCTTTGGGACTAGCGGGGGGAACGAGCAGTACTTC.

The CDR3 loop reads CSAPKGQNTEAFF. The CDR3 DNA sequence: TGCAGTGCCCCGAAGGGCCAGAACACTGAAGCTTTCTTT. This chain connects TRBV20-1 to TRBJ1-1; D not resolved. V dropped 6 bases and J dropped 1 base, with 12 bases sitting between them. Germline CDR1 DFQATT, CDR2 SNEGSKA (reference sequence). CDR3 length equals 13 residues.

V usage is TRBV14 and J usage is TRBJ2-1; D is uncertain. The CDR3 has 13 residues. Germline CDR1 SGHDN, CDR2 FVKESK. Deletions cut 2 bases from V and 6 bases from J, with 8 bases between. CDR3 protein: CASSQNRPNEQFF. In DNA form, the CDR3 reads TGTGCCAGCAGCCAAAACAGACCCAATGAGCAGTTCTTC.

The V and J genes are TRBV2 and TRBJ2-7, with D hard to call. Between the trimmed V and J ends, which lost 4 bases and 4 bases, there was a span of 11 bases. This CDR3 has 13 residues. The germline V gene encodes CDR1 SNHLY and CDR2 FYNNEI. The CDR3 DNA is TGTGCCAGCAGTGTGGAAGTACGTTACGAGCAGTACTTC. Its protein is CASSVEVRYEQYF.

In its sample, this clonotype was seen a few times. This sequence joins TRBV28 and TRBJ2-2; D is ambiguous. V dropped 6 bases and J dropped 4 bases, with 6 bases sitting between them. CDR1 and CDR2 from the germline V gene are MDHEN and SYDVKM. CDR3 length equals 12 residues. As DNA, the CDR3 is TGTGCCAGCAGCCAGCCCACCGGGGAGCTGTTTTTT. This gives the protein CASSQPTGELFF.

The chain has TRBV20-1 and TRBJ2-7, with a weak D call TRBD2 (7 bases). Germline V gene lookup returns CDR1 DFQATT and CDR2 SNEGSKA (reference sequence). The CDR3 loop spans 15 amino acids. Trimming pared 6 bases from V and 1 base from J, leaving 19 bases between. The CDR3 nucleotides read TGCAGTGCCCCTCCGGTGGGGGGGGCGTCCTACGAGCAGTACTTC. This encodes CSAPPVGGASYEQYF.

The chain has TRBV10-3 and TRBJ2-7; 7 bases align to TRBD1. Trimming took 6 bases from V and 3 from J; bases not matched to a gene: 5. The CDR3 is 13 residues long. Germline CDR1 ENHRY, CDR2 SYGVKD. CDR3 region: CAISSGQNYEQYF. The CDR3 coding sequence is TGTGCCATCAGCTCGGGACAGAACTACGAGCAGTACTTC.

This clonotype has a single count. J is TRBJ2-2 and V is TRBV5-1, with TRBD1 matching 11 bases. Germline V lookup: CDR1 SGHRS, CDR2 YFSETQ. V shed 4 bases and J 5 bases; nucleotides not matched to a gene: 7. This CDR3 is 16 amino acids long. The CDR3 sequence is CASSARTGGYTGELFF. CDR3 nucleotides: TGCGCCAGCAGCGCCCGGACAGGGGGCTATACCGGGGAGCTGTTTTTT.

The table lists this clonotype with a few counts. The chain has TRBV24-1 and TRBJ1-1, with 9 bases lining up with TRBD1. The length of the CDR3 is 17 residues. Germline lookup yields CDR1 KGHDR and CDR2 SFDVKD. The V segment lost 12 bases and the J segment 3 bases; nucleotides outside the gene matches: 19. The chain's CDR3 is CAPRVPDRGSEDTEAFF. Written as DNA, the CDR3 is TGTGCCCCAAGGGTGCCCGACAGGGGGAGCGAGGACACTGAAGCTTTCTTT.

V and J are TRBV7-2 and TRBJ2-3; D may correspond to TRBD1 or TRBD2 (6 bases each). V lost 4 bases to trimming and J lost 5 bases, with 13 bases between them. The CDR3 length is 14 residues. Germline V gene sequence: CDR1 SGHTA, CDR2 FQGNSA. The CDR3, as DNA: TGTGCCAGCAGCTCCCGGGGGCGCGTAGATACGCAGTATTTT. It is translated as CASSSRGRVDTQYF.

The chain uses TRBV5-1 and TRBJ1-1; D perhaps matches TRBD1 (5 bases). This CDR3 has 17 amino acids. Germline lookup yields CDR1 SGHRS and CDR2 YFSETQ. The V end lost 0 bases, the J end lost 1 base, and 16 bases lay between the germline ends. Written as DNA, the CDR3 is TGCGCCAGCAGCTTGGGACAGACCAGCCGACAGAACACTGAAGCTTTCTTT. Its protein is CASSLGQTSRQNTEAFF.

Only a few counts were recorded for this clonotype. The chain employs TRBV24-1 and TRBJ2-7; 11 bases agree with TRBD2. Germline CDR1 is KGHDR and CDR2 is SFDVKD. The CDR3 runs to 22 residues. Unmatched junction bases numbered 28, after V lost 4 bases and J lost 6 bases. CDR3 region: CATSEWTEVWLAGGPKLSEQYF. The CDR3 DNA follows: TGTGCCACCAGTGAGTGGACAGAGGTTTGGCTAGCGGGAGGACCAAAGCTTTCCGAGCAGTACTTC.

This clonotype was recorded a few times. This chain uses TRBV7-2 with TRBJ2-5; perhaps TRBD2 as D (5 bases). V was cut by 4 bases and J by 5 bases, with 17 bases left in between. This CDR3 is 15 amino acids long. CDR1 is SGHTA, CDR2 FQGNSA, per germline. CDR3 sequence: CASSWGDLVKETQYF. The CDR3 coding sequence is TGTGCCAGCAGCTGGGGAGACTTGGTAAAGGAGACCCAGTACTTC.

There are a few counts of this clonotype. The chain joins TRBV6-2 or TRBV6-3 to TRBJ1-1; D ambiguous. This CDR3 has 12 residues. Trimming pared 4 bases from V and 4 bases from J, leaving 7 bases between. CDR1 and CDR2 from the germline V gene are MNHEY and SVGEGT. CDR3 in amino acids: CASSWTVTEAFF. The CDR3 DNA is TGTGCCAGCAGTTGGACGGTCACTGAAGCTTTCTTT.

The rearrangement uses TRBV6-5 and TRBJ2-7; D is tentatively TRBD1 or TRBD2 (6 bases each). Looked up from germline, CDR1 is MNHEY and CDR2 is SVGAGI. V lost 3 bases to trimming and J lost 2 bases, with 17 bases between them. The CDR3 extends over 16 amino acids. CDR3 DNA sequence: TGTGCCAGCAGTTATAATGTGTGGGGGGCCCCCTACGAGCAGTACTTC. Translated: CASSYNVWGAPYEQYF.

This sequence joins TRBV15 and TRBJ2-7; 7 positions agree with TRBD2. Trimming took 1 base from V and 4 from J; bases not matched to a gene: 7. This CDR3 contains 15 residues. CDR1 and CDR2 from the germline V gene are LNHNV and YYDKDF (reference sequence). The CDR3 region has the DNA TGTGCCACCAGCAGAGGGGCTGGGGGACTATACGAGCAGTACTTC. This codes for CATSRGAGGLYEQYF.

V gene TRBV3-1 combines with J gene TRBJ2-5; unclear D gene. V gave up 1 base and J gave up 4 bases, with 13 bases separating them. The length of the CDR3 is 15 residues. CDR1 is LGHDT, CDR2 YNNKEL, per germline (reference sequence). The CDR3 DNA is TGTGCCAGCAGCCAAGGGCCGGCGGAAAGAGAGACCCAGTACTTC. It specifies CASSQGPAERETQYF.

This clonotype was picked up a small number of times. The CDR3 nucleotides read TGTGCCAGCAGAGAACCGGGACAGGGGGCTTGGGAGCAGTACTTC. It encodes CASREPGQGAWEQYF. V and J are TRBV6-1 and TRBJ2-7; 12 nucleotides align to TRBD1. Germline trimming cut 6 bases from V and 7 bases from J; bases unmatched to any gene: 10. The CDR3 length is 15 residues. In germline, CDR1 is MNHNS, CDR2 SASEGT.

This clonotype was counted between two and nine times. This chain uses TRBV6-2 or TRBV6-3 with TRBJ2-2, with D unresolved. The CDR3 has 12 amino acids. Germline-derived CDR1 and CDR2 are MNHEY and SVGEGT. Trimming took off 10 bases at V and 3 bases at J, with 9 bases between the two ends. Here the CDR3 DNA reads TGTGCCACCACAGAGTACACCGGGGAGCTGTTTTTT. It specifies CATTEYTGELFF.

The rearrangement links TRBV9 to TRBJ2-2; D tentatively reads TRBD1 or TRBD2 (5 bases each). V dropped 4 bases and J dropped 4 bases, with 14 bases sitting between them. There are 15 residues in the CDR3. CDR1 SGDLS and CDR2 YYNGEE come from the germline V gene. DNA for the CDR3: TGTGCCAGCAGCCCAAACTGGGACGGCACCGGGGAGCTGTTTTTT. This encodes CASSPNWDGTGELFF.

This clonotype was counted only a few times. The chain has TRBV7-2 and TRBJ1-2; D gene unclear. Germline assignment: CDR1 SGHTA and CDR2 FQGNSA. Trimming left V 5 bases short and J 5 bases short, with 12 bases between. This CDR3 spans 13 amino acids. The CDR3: CASSPTSHYGYTF. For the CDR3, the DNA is TGTGCCAGCAGCCCTACCTCCCATTATGGCTACACCTTC.